Following are 2 T cell receptor beta chains from one sample sequenced in a study of blood T cell repertoires in COVID-19. Clones were sequenced by immunoSEQ multiplex PCR, and TCRdb holds only the in-frame ones, with some missing. The sample yields 300,000 to 400,000 clones, 75% to 90% seen once. Sequencing used PBMCs or T cells enriched from blood (not recorded which). All receptors derive from a man younger than 35 who had recovered from COVID-19.

CDR3: CASSQEDSGNTIYF. The CDR3 bases are TGTGCCAGCAGCCAAGAAGACAGTGGAAACACCATATATTTT. The chain carries TRBV3-1 (or the pseudogene TRBV3-2) and TRBJ1-3, with D maybe TRBD1 (5 bases). V lost 0 bases, J lost 3 bases, and 6 bases lay in between. The CDR3 is 14 residues long. Germline assignment: CDR1 LGHDT and CDR2 YNNKEL (reference sequence).

CDR3 in amino acids: CASSPPQGPDTQYF. CDR3 in DNA: TGTGCCAGCTCGCCGCCACAGGGTCCAGATACGCAGTATTTT. The chain links TRBV18 to TRBJ2-3, with D perhaps matching TRBD1 (6 bases). V shed 6 bases and J shed 4 bases, with 14 bases lying between them. CDR1 and CDR2 from the germline V gene are KGHSH and LQKENI. The CDR3 spans 14 residues.